This entry lists 18 T cell receptor beta chains sequenced from one sample in a study of prognosis after radiotherapy for stage I lung cancer. The study amplified the TCR beta CDR3 region from genomic DNA. This amplification was carried out by two rounds of multiplex PCR. Amplification in first-round PCR relied on primers specific to each TRBV and TRBJ gene. TCRdb redid the calling of the multiplex PCR reads with MiXCR, one entry per CDR3 protein. Of nearly 20,000 distinct CDR3 sequences in the sample, about a quarter were seen once. The specimen comprised PBMCs, sampled before or after stereotactic body radiation therapy (not recorded which). Receptors were obtained from a donor over 45 with non-small cell lung cancer.

This rearrangement joins TRBV3-1 to TRBJ2-2, with D uncertain. From germline, CDR1 is LGHDT and CDR2 YNNKEL (reference sequence). The V end was cut by 5 bases, the J end by 9 bases, with 19 bases between. CDR3 length: 15 residues. The CDR3 protein is CASSGSRRQVRELFF. CDR3 DNA: TGTGCCAGCAGCGGAAGTCGGCGCCAAGTCCGGGAGCTGTTTTTT.

This clonotype was seen many times. This chain joins TRBV12-3 or TRBV12-4 and TRBJ2-7; no clear D. The CDR3 consists of 12 residues. Deletions cut 6 bases from V and 6 bases from J, with 12 bases between. The CDR3 reads CASSPHYIEQYF. The CDR3 bases are TGTGCCAGCAGCCCACACTATATCGAGCAGTACTTC.

Comment on this clonotype: A far larger clone is one base from this, pointing to a likely read error. The chain carries TRBV6-4 and TRBJ1-3, with D hard to call. Germline CDR1 MRHNA, CDR2 SNTAGT. The CDR3 runs to 12 residues. V was shortened by 6 bases and J by 3 bases, with 6 bases between the two germline ends. This CDR3 is CASSVSGNTIYF. The CDR3 DNA is TGTGCCAGCAGCGTGAGTGGAAACACCATATATTTT.

At least ten counts were recorded for this clonotype. CDR3 loop: CASTQPGAGTEAFF. DNA for the CDR3: TGTGCCAGCACCCAACCGGGGGCCGGGACTGAAGCTTTCTTT. V gene TRBV12-3 or TRBV12-4 combines with J gene TRBJ1-1, with a possible D match to TRBD1 (6 bases). Trimming cost V 7 bases and J 5 bases, with 17 bases left between them. This CDR3 has 14 residues.

This clonotype was seen at least ten times. The rearrangement links TRBV7-2 to TRBJ2-7; perhaps TRBD2 as D (5 bases). CDR1 SGHTA and CDR2 FQGNSA come from the germline V gene. Trimming shortened V by 6 bases and J by 6 bases, and 9 bases separated the two germline ends. The CDR3 length is 11 residues. For the CDR3, the DNA is TGTGCCAGCAGGAACAGCGGCGAGCAGTACTTC. It yields the protein CASRNSGEQYF.

This clonotype was detected many times. The V and J genes are TRBV19 and TRBJ2-7; 7 bases match TRBD1. V shed 5 bases, J shed 0 bases, and the junction held 7 bases outside the gene matches. Germline assignment: CDR1 LNHDA and CDR2 SQIVND (reference sequence). The CDR3 loop spans 15 amino acids. The CDR3 nucleotides read TGTGCCAGTAGTCAAGGGACAGTGAGCTCCTACGAGCAGTACTTC. This codes for CASSQGTVSSYEQYF.

The chain combines TRBV20-1 with TRBJ2-1; 8 positions agree with TRBD2. Per germline, CDR1 DFQATT and CDR2 SNEGSKA (reference sequence). V was pared by 8 bases and J by 10 bases, with 19 bases of the junction left unmatched. The CDR3 consists of 15 residues. The CDR3 region has the DNA TGCAGTTCTTCCTCCGGGACTAGTGGGTTTGAGGAGCAGTTCTTC. Translating gives CSSSSGTSGFEEQFF.

CDR3 region: CSARDQGRGPSPLHF. As DNA, the CDR3 is TGCAGTGCTAGAGATCAGGGAAGGGGGCCTTCACCCCTCCACTTT. The rearrangement uses TRBV20-1 and TRBJ1-6, with 7 bases matching TRBD1. The CDR3 totals 15 residues. Germline V gene data show CDR1 as DFQATT and CDR2 as SNEGSKA (reference sequence). J gave up 9 bases and V 0 bases, and 8 bases lay outside the gene matches.

This clonotype was counted ten times or more. This chain connects TRBV20-1 to TRBJ1-3, with D hard to call. Trimming stripped 6 bases from V and 4 bases from J, with 7 bases between. The CDR3 totals 11 residues. The germline V gene has CDR1 DFQATT and CDR2 SNEGSKA (reference sequence). The chain's CDR3 is CSAHGGNTIYF. CDR3 nucleotide sequence: TGCAGTGCCCACGGCGGAAACACCATATATTTT.

A note on this clonotype: A read error is the likely source, as a far larger clone sits one nucleotide away. The rearrangement links TRBV6-8 to TRBJ1-5, with TRBD1 matching 7 bases. Germline CDR1 MNHGY, CDR2 SAAAGT. The CDR3 spans 13 residues. The DNA of the CDR3 is TGTGCCGCAGGACAGGACCTCAATCAGCCCCTGCATTTT. Residues: CAAGQDLNQPLHF.

Regarding this clonotype: This may arise from a read error, as a much more abundant clone is one base away. The CDR3: CSVDGPEGAFF. As DNA, the CDR3 is TGCAGCGTCGATGGTCCGGAGGGAGCTTTCTTT. This sequence joins TRBV29-1 and TRBJ1-1, with D unresolved. The V end was cut by 6 bases, the J end by 10 bases, with 15 bases between. This CDR3 spans 11 amino acids. Germline V gives CDR1 SQVTM, CDR2 ANQGSEA.

This clonotype was picked up many times. This CDR3 is CSALRPGQGSGELFF. DNA of the CDR3: TGCAGTGCTCTCAGACCGGGACAGGGTTCCGGGGAGCTGTTTTTT. This chain connects TRBV20-1 to TRBJ2-2, with 9 bases aligning to TRBD1. The J segment lost 6 bases and the V segment lost 5 bases, leaving 10 bases of the junction unmatched. Germline V gives CDR1 DFQATT, CDR2 SNEGSKA (reference sequence). This CDR3 region has 15 residues.

Regarding this clonotype: A far larger clone is a single base away, which makes a read error likely. The chain couples TRBV2 to TRBJ2-5, with D uncertain. The V end lost 6 bases, the J end lost 2 bases, and 16 bases lay between the germline ends. Germline loops: CDR1 SNHLY, CDR2 FYNNEI. The CDR3 is made up of 15 amino acids. Here the CDR3 reads CASRQRELAQETQYF. CDR3 coding DNA: TGTGCCAGCAGACAAAGAGAGTTGGCGCAAGAGACCCAGTACTTC.

This clonotype was counted at least ten times. The rearrangement uses TRBV28 and TRBJ1-4; D is undetermined. The CDR3 runs 15 residues. Germline V gene lookup returns CDR1 MDHEN and CDR2 SYDVKM. Trimming took 2 bases from V and 0 from J, leaving 7 bases between them. CDR3 amino acids: CASSLRGATNEKLFF. The CDR3 coding sequence is TGTGCCAGCAGTTTACGCGGGGCAACTAATGAAAAACTGTTTTTT.

Ten or more counts support this clonotype. The chain employs TRBV18 and TRBJ1-4; unclear D gene. Trimming removed 3 bases from V and 6 bases from J, with 8 bases in between. CDR1 and CDR2 from the germline V gene are KGHSH and LQKENI. This CDR3 is 13 amino acids long. The CDR3 DNA is TGTGCCAGCTCACCTGGGGTTTATGAAAAACTGTTTTTT. It translates to CASSPGVYEKLFF.

The genes are TRBV5-5 and TRBJ2-1, with 10 bases that match TRBD2. J gave up 9 bases and V 4 bases, and 7 bases lay outside the gene matches. Germline values: CDR1 SGHKS, CDR2 YYEKEE (reference sequence). The CDR3 length is 14 residues. CDR3 nucleotides: TGTGCCAGCAGCCGAGCGGGAGGGGGTGCTGAGCAGTTCTTC. Amino acids: CASSRAGGGAEQFF.

The chain is built from TRBV6-2 or TRBV6-3 and TRBJ2-3; D may be TRBD2 (5 bases). The V gene lost 10 bases and the J gene lost 3 bases, with 14 bases spanning the gap. This CDR3 contains 13 residues. CDR1 and CDR2 from the germline V gene are MNHEY and SVGEGT. CDR3: CANGDSETDTQYF. CDR3 nucleotides: TGTGCCAACGGCGATAGCGAAACAGATACGCAGTATTTT.

In this sample, this clonotype turned up many times. The rearrangement links TRBV27 to TRBJ1-1; D gene uncertain. Germline CDR1 MNHEY, CDR2 SMNVEV (reference sequence). V lost 0 bases, J lost 10 bases, and 12 bases lay in between. The CDR3 length is 13 residues. CDR3 amino acids: CASSLSSATAAFF. The CDR3, as DNA: TGTGCCAGCAGTTTATCGTCGGCAACGGCAGCTTTCTTT.